This TCR beta chain derives from a study of vaccination and CD4 T cells after COVID-19. Study overall: The study enrolled six male and four female convalescents, two of whom were Hispanic.

The assay that was used to sequence DNA from cultured CD4+ T cells was the Oncomine TCR Beta short-read assay. TCRdb processed the PCR reads anew with MiXCR; each CDR3 protein has one entry. The sample yields about 14,000 distinct CDR3 sequences, around 73% seen once. On this clonotype: What it recognizes is unknown. The junction departs from the called germline gene at one end, perhaps through a read error.

The treatment is: roughly 11-day PBMC culture with coronavirus spike peptide pools or control peptides (ViraFEST assay). ViraFEST stimulated the growth of antigen-specific T cells using peptide pools and subsequently profiled their TCRs by sequencing. This TCR derives from a human donor who had recovered from COVID-19. The sample consisted of CD4+ T cells from blood, cultured in vitro.

CDR3 nucleotide sequence: TGTGCCTCCTCCTACGGGGGCTATGCCTACACCTTC. Protein sequence: CASSYGGYAYTF. The chain uses TRBV19 and TRBJ1-2, with D possibly being TRBD1 (6 bases). The germline CDR1 and CDR2 sequences are LNHDA and SQIVND (reference sequence). The CDR3 extends over 12 amino acids.